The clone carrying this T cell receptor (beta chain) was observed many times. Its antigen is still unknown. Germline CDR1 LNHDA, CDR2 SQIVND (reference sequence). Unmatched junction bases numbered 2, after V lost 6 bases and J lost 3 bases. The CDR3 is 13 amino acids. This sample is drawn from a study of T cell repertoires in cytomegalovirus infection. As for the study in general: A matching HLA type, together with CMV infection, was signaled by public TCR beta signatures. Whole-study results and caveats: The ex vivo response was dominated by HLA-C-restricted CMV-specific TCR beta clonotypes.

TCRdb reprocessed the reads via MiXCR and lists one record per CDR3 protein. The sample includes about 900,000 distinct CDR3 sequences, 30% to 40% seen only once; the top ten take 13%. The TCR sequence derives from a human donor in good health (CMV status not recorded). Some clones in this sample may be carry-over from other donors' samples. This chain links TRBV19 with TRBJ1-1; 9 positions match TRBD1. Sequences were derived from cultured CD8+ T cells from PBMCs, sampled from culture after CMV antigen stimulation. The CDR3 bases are TGTGCCAGTAGCTGGACAGGGGACACTGAAGCTTTCTTT. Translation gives CASSWTGDTEAFF.